This is a list of T cell receptor beta chains from one sample in a study of blood T cell repertoires in COVID-19. The method was immunoSEQ multiplex PCR; TCRdb's version includes in-frame clones alone and lacks a portion of them. The table has 200,000 or so clones, 84% seen once; the top ten hold roughly 5%. The sample comprised peripheral blood. The receptors derive from a woman aged 70-85 years with active or convalescent COVID-19. CDR3s include the opening cysteine and the closing phenylalanine or tryptophan. D genes are given only for firm matches.

d_gene | j_gene | v_gene | len | CDR3aa | CDR3nt
NA | TRBJ2-5 | TRBV12-3/TRBV12-4 | 13 | CASSLGGSGTQYF | TGTGCCAGCAGCCTGGGAGGTAGTGGGACCCAGTACTTC
NA | TRBJ2-3 | TRBV21-1 | 18 | CASSKVLCSGSHTDTQYF | TGTGCCAGCAGCAAAGTCTTGTGCAGCGGGAGCCACACAGATACGCAGTATTTT
NA | TRBJ2-2 | TRBV7-2 | 16 | CASTKGGAVNTGELFF | TGTGCCAGCACCAAAGGGGGGGCAGTAAACACCGGGGAGCTGTTTTTT
TRBD1 | TRBJ2-3 | TRBV2 | 17 | CASSVGRTGGIADTQYF | TGTGCCAGCAGTGTAGGGCGGACAGGGGGCATCGCAGATACGCAGTATTTT
TRBD1 | TRBJ1-4 | TRBV7-9 | 15 | CASSNRTGSDEKLFF | TGTGCCAGCAGCAATCGGACAGGGTCAGATGAAAAACTGTTTTTT
TRBD2 | TRBJ2-7 | TRBV7-8 | 19 | CASSLVAPVTSGGSYEQYF | TGTGCCAGCAGCTTAGTGGCCCCCGTCACTAGCGGGGGAAGTTACGAGCAGTACTTC
TRBD1 | TRBJ2-3 | TRBV29-1 | 15 | CSVDRIRTGPDTQYF | TGCAGCGTTGATAGAATCCGGACAGGGCCAGATACGCAGTATTTT
NA | TRBJ2-7 | TRBV7-6 | 14 | CASSLDLGAYEQYF | TGTGCCAGCAGCTTGGATCTGGGCGCCTACGAGCAGTACTTC
TRBD2 | TRBJ2-7 | TRBV19 | 15 | CASSTPGLAGTEQYF | TGTGCCAGTAGTACGCCGGGACTAGCGGGAACCGAGCAGTACTTC
TRBD1 | TRBJ2-1 | TRBV4-1 | 14 | CASSQRDRDDEQFF | TGCGCCAGCAGCCAGAGGGACAGGGACGATGAGCAGTTCTTC
NA | TRBJ1-2 | TRBV25-1 | 12 | CASSEFSYGYTF | TGTGCCAGCAGTGAGTTCAGTTATGGCTACACCTTC